A single sample gave rise to the 5 T cell receptor beta chains below, sequenced in a study of blood T cell repertoires in COVID-19. This table comes from immunoSEQ multiplex PCR, and its TCRdb copy is limited to in-frame clones, with some not included. The profile shows fewer than 400,000 clones, roughly nine tenths of them singletons. Sequenced material: peripheral blood. Receptors originate from a woman in her 30s with COVID-19, enrolled during active disease.

There are many counts of this clone. This chain links TRBV2 with TRBJ1-5; TRBD1 agrees at 10 bases. The V segment lost 6 bases and the J segment 7 bases; nucleotides outside the gene matches: 6. The CDR3 contains 14 residues. Germline CDR1 SNHLY, CDR2 FYNNEI. The CDR3 region is CASRAGQGRQPQHF. The CDR3 DNA sequence: TGTGCCAGCAGGGCGGGACAGGGGAGGCAGCCCCAGCATTTT. The full variable domain, with the rest looked up from reference TRBV2 and TRBJ1-5, is EPEVTQTPSHQVTQMGQEVILRCVPISNHLYFYWYRQILGQKVEFLVSFYNNEISEKSEIFDDQFSVERPDGSNFTLKIRSTKLEDSAMYFCASRAGQGRQPQHFGDGTRLSIL.

The chain has TRBV19 and TRBJ1-5; 8 nucleotides match TRBD1. CDR3 length: 16 residues. V shed 3 bases, J shed 2 bases, and the junction held 6 bases outside the gene matches. Per germline, CDR1 LNHDA and CDR2 SQIVND (reference sequence). The CDR3: CASSIIMGQGNQPQHF. CDR3 DNA: TGTGCCAGTAGTATCATCATGGGACAGGGCAATCAGCCCCAGCATTTT.

This clone occurred a few times. The chain uses TRBV12-3 or TRBV12-4 and TRBJ2-5, with 7 nucleotides matching TRBD2. V trimming: 6 bases; J trimming: 1 base; junction bases outside the gene matches: 2. There are 13 residues in the CDR3. This chain's CDR3 is CASRGTTQETQYF. CDR3 DNA sequence: TGTGCCAGCAGGGGGACTACCCAAGAGACCCAGTACTTC.

This clone was counted between two and nine times. The chain employs TRBV5-1 and TRBJ1-5, with a weak D call TRBD1 (6 bases). Germline V gene data show CDR1 as SGHRS and CDR2 as YFSETQ. The CDR3 runs 15 residues. Trimming removed 2 bases at V and 0 bases at J, with 9 bases between. This CDR3 is CASSFTGNSNQPQHF. DNA for the CDR3: TGCGCCAGCAGCTTTACAGGGAATAGCAATCAGCCCCAGCATTTT.

J is TRBJ1-4 and V is TRBV7-9; a possible D gene is TRBD1 (6 bases). The germline V gene has CDR1 SEHNR and CDR2 FQNEAQ (reference sequence). The CDR3 runs to 14 residues. Trimming took off 1 base at V and 8 bases at J, with 11 bases between the two ends. The DNA of the CDR3 is TGTGCCAGCAGCTTAGACGGACAGAACGAAAAACTGTTTTTT. Residues: CASSLDGQNEKLFF. Together with reference TRBV7-9 and TRBJ1-4, the CDR3 gives the full variable domain: DTGVSQNPRHKITKRGQNVTFRCDPISEHNRLYWYRQTLGQGPEFLTYFQNEAQLEKSRLLSDRFSAERPKGSFSTLEIQRTEQGDSAMYLCASSLDGQNEKLFFGSGTQLSVL.